This passage covers 15 T cell receptor beta chains from one sample sequenced in a study of T-cell reconstitution after alpha-beta-depleted transplantation in children. As it was prepared, the TCRbeta library received unique molecular identifiers. TCRdb reprocessed the PCR reads with MiXCR, giving one entry per CDR3 protein. The sample yields over 300,000 distinct CDR3 sequences, approximately 10% seen once. The specimen was PBMCs from the stem cell graft donor, collected from the stem cell graft. Every receptor here comes from a human donor who donated a stem cell graft to a child with acute lymphoblastic leukemia.

The V call is TRBV7-2, the J call TRBJ2-5; possible D gene TRBD2, 5 bases. The CDR3 consists of 13 residues. Looked up from germline, CDR1 is SGHTA and CDR2 is FQGNSA. The V end was cut by 10 bases, the J end by 5 bases, with 17 bases between. CDR3 nucleotide sequence: TGTGCCACCCACCCTCGGGGTGGTGAGACCCAGTACTTC. Protein sequence: CATHPRGGETQYF. Variable domain in full (rest from reference TRBV7-2 and TRBJ2-5): GAGVSQSPSNKVTEKGKDVELRCDPISGHTALYWYRQSLGQGLEFLIYFQGNSAPDKSGLPSDRFSAERTGGSVSTLTIQRTQQEDSAVYLCATHPRGGETQYFGPGTRLLVL.

This chain connects TRBV5-1 to TRBJ2-4, with D possibly being TRBD1 (6 bases). The CDR3 totals 15 residues. CDR1 SGHRS and CDR2 YFSETQ come from the germline V gene. V lost 0 bases and J lost 6, with 13 bases in between. The CDR3 spells CASSLEYRETNIQYF. In DNA form, the CDR3 reads TGCGCCAGCAGCTTGGAATACAGGGAGACAAACATTCAGTACTTC.

This sequence joins TRBV5-6 and TRBJ2-3; 9 bases are shared with TRBD1. This CDR3 contains 14 residues. Germline assignment: CDR1 SGHDT and CDR2 YYEEEE. The V segment lost 4 bases and the J segment 6 bases; nucleotides outside the gene matches: 6. The CDR3 is CASSPQGASDTQYF. The CDR3 nucleotides read TGTGCCAGCAGCCCACAGGGGGCGAGCGATACGCAGTATTTT. Full variable domain (missing parts from reference TRBV5-6 and TRBJ2-3): DAGVTQSPTHLIKTRGQQVTLRCSPKSGHDTVSWYQQALGQGPQFIFQYYEEEERQRGNFPDRFSGHQFPNYSSELNVNALLLGDSALYLCASSPQGASDTQYFGPGTRLTVL.

The chain employs TRBV11-1 and TRBJ2-3, with 9 bases that match TRBD1. The CDR3 sequence is 18 residues long. V shed 5 bases and J 5 bases; nucleotides not matched to a gene: 17. In germline, CDR1 is SGHAT, CDR2 FQDESV (reference sequence). CDR3 nucleotides: TGTGCCAGCAGCCGCCCGGCCCGGAACAGGGGGCACTTAGATACGCAGTATTTT. Translated: CASSRPARNRGHLDTQYF.

This clonotype appeared a few times. This sequence joins TRBV3-1 and TRBJ2-1; 7 nucleotides align to TRBD2. With 0 bases clipped from V and 7 bases from J, the junction kept 6 bases outside the gene matches. Germline CDR1 LGHDT, CDR2 YNNKEL (reference sequence). The CDR3 is made up of 15 amino acids. The CDR3: CASSQEGGFGNEQFF. CDR3 sequence (DNA): TGTGCCAGCAGCCAAGAGGGAGGGTTCGGTAATGAGCAGTTCTTC.

A few counts support this clonotype. J is TRBJ2-1 and V is TRBV5-1, with 9 bases identical to TRBD2. Germline V CDR1 and CDR2: SGHRS, YFSETQ. V dropped 0 bases and J dropped 4; count of bases not matched to a gene: 5. This CDR3 spans 16 amino acids. The DNA for the CDR3 is TGCGCCAGCAGCTTGGGGTCTAGCGGGGCTTACAATGAGCAGTTCTTC. This sequence encodes CASSLGSSGAYNEQFF.

This chain connects TRBV9 to TRBJ2-2; D tentatively fits TRBD1 or TRBD2 (5 bases each). Per germline, CDR1 SGDLS and CDR2 YYNGEE. The V gene lost 4 bases and the J gene lost 1 base, with 17 bases spanning the gap. The CDR3 has 17 residues. The CDR3 nucleotides read TGTGCCAGCAGCACCCTAAGGGACGGGTTGAACACCGGGGAGCTGTTTTTT. The encoded protein is CASSTLRDGLNTGELFF.

This clonotype has more than one count but fewer than ten. This chain uses TRBV9 with TRBJ2-2, with D maybe TRBD1 (5 bases). The CDR3 sequence is 17 residues long. Trimming removed 4 bases at V and 5 bases at J, with 21 bases between. Germline lookup yields CDR1 SGDLS and CDR2 YYNGEE. In DNA form, the CDR3 reads TGTGCCAGCAGCCCCGATGGCAGGGTAACCCGGACCGGGGAGCTGTTTTTT. Its protein product is CASSPDGRVTRTGELFF.

This chain uses TRBV9 with TRBJ2-1; 7 nucleotides align to TRBD2. CDR3 length equals 16 residues. V shed 3 bases, J shed 10 bases, and the junction held 16 bases outside the gene matches. Germline CDR1 reads SGDLS; CDR2 reads YYNGEE. CDR3: CASSALPGLEGREQFF. The CDR3, as DNA: TGTGCCAGCAGCGCCCTCCCAGGACTAGAGGGCCGAGAGCAGTTCTTC.

This clonotype was seen a few times. This chain uses TRBV20-1 with TRBJ2-3; the match to TRBD2 covers 8 bases. V lost 3 bases and J lost 2; bases outside the gene matches: 10. This CDR3 is 16 amino acids long. Germline loops: CDR1 DFQATT, CDR2 SNEGSKA (reference sequence). CDR3 amino acids: CSASFLTSGYTDTQYF. CDR3 in DNA: TGCAGTGCTAGTTTCCTCACTAGCGGTTACACAGATACGCAGTATTTT.

The rearrangement links TRBV7-3 to TRBJ2-5; 7 bases are shared with TRBD1. The J segment lost 5 bases and the V segment lost 0 bases, leaving 3 bases of the junction unmatched. The CDR3 extends over 14 amino acids. CDR1 and CDR2 (germline): SGHTA, FQGTGA. The CDR3 reads CASSLTGGSETQYF. The CDR3 DNA is TGTGCCAGCAGCTTAACAGGGGGCAGTGAGACCCAGTACTTC.

In its sample, this clonotype was seen a few times. The rearrangement uses TRBV6-5 and TRBJ2-1; no reliable D call. Germline V gene lookup returns CDR1 MNHEY and CDR2 SVGAGI. V lost 3 bases, J lost 1 base, and 16 bases lay in between. The CDR3 sequence is 17 residues long. The CDR3: CASSYFGPAGSYNEQFF. The CDR3 nucleotides are TGTGCCAGCAGTTATTTTGGCCCCGCCGGGTCCTACAATGAGCAGTTCTTC.

This clonotype came up many times. The chain has TRBV20-1 and TRBJ1-2; possibly TRBD1 for D (5 bases). V shed 0 bases and J shed 6 bases, with 11 bases lying between them. Germline values: CDR1 DFQATT, CDR2 SNEGSKA (reference sequence). This CDR3 has 13 residues. The CDR3 coding sequence is TGCAGTGCTAGAGATACGACAGTTAATGGCTACACCTTC. Translating it yields CSARDTTVNGYTF.

This clonotype appeared a few times. The chain joins TRBV20-1 to TRBJ2-2, with 10 bases lining up with TRBD2. Germline V gene lookup returns CDR1 DFQATT and CDR2 SNEGSKA (reference sequence). The CDR3 is made up of 15 amino acids. The trim removed 1 base at V and 7 bases at J, leaving 6 bases unmatched. The CDR3 sequence is CSARVGAGGIGELFF. The CDR3 DNA reads as TGCAGTGCTAGAGTAGGAGCGGGAGGGATCGGGGAGCTGTTTTTT.

There are a few counts of this clonotype. This chain uses TRBV2 with TRBJ2-2; 10 bases agree with TRBD2. The CDR3 sequence is 15 residues long. The junction had 5 bases not matched to a gene; V was cut back by 5 bases and J by 5 bases. Germline V gene data show CDR1 as SNHLY and CDR2 as FYNNEI. The CDR3 here is CASSPGTSVTGELFF. CDR3 in DNA: TGTGCCAGCAGTCCCGGGACTAGCGTTACCGGGGAGCTGTTTTTT.